This paragraph covers one T cell receptor (beta chain) sequence. The data are from a study of shared clonotypes between healthy human individuals. V lost 4 bases and J lost 1; bases outside the gene matches: 3. Germline assignment: CDR1 SGHAT and CDR2 FQNNGV. CDR3 length: 16 amino acids. TCRdb keeps only in-frame clones here, not all; method: immunoSEQ multiplex PCR. The sample holds 800,000 to 950,000 clones, around 96% seen once. Terminally differentiated effector memory CD45RA+ cells were excluded by CCR7 positive selection of CD45RO-negative cells. Sequenced sample: naive CD8+ T cells sorted from blood. This clonotype was obtained from a man aged 25 to 40 in good health. This sequence joins TRBV11-2 and TRBJ2-1, with 11 bases that match TRBD2. The CDR3 sequence is CASSSPSGRSYNEQFF. The CDR3 DNA reads as TGTGCCAGCAGCTCGCCTAGCGGGAGGTCCTACAATGAGCAGTTCTTC.